This T cell receptor (beta chain) was captured by sequencing in a study of long-term antiretroviral therapy in people with HIV. Deletions cut 1 base from V and 6 bases from J, with 7 bases between. There are 13 residues in the CDR3. The germline V gene encodes CDR1 MNHNS and CDR2 SASEGT. This clone occurred a few times. Investigators performed immunoSEQ version v3.0 at survey level. Only in-frame clones appear in the TCRdb table, and some are missing; sequencing was by immunoSEQ multiplex PCR. The sample shows approximately 17,000 clones, under 85% of them seen only once. This chain connects TRBV6-1 to TRBJ1-5; D unclear. Here the sequenced sample was unsorted PBMCs, taken 3.1 to 3.3 years after starting antiretroviral therapy. This TCR came from a woman in her thirties or forties with HIV. The CDR3, as DNA: TGTGCCAGCAGTGAAGAGGCTGCTCAGCCCCAGCATTTT. It translates to CASSEEAAQPQHF.